Reported below is one T cell receptor (beta chain). The germline V and J ends were trimmed by 5 bases and 2 bases, with 8 bases remaining between them. The CDR3 totals 13 residues. Per germline, CDR1 SGHAT and CDR2 FQNNGV. This record comes from a study of blood T cell repertoires in COVID-19. The overall study: Italy, Spain and the United States were the sources of the convalescent and acute COVID-19 samples. T cells, B-cell-depleted T cells, or PBMCs provided the cDNA or gDNA that served as material.

Under the authors' procedure: Counts of nucleated cells, estimated from reference gene primer amplification, were obtained. Using immunoSEQ multiplex PCR, the repertoire was profiled, and TCRdb retains in-frame clones only, with some absent. V and J calls and clone size come straight from that table; D and trimming were deduced from the DNA. In the table there are tens of thousands of clones, over 85% of which are singletons. Source material: peripheral blood. The chain has TRBV11-2 and TRBJ2-3, with no clear D. The TCR originated in an elderly woman with acute or convalescent COVID-19. This chain's CDR3 is CASSPGLTDTQYF. CDR3 nucleotide sequence: TGTGCCAGCAGCCCAGGCCTCACAGATACGCAGTATTTT.